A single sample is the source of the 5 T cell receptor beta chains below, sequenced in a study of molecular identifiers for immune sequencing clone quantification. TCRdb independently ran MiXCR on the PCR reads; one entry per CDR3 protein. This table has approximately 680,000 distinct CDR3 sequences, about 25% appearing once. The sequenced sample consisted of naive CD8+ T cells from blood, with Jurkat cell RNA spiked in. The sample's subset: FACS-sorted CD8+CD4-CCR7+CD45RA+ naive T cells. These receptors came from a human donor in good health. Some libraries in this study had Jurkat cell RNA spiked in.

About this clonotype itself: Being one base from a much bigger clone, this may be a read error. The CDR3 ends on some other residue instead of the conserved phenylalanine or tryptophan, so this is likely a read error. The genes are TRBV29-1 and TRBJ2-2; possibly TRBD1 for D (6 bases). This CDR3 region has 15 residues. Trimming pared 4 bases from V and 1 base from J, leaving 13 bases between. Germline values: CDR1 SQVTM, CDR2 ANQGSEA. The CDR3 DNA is TGCAGCGTTGTCCCCAGGGGCGAGAACACCGGGGAGCTGTTTTCT. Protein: CSVVPRGENTGELFS.

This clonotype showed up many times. CDR3 amino acids: CASSQVGRGSEAFF. CDR3 in DNA: TGCGCCAGCAGCCAAGTGGGAAGGGGATCTGAAGCTTTCTTT. This chain connects TRBV4-3 to TRBJ1-1; tentative D call: TRBD1 (5 bases). This CDR3 spans 14 amino acids. Germline CDR1 LGHNA, CDR2 YSLEER. V was cut by 1 base and J by 6 bases, with 12 bases left in between.

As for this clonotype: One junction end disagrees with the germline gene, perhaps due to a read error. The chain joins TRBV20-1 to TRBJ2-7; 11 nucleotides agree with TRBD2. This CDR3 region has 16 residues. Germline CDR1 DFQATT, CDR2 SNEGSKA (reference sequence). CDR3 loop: CSARDPGLAGPYDQYF. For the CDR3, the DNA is TGCAGTGCTAGAGATCCCGGACTAGCGGGTCCCTACGACCAGTACTTC.

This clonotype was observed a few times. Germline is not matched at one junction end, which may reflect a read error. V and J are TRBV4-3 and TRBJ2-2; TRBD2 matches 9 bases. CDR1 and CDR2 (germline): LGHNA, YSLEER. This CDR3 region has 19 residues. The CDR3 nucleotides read TGCGCCAGCAGCCAAGATCGGCTAGCGGGGACCGCGAACGCCGGGGAGCTGTTTTTT. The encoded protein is CASSQDRLAGTANAGELFF.

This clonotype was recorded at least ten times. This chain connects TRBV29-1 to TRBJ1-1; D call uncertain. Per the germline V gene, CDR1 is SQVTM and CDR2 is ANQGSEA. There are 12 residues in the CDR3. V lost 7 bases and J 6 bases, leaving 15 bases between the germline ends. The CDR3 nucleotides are TGCAGCGGCCTCTCAGTGGGTGCTGAAGCTTTCTTT. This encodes CSGLSVGAEAFF.